These 15 T cell receptor beta chains were all obtained from the same sample, sequenced in a study of STAT5B mutations in CD4+ large granular lymphocyte leukemia. Clones were sequenced by immunoSEQ multiplex PCR, and TCRdb holds only the in-frame ones, with some missing. The sample comprises more than 40,000 clones, approximately 83% of which are singletons, and 0.3% to 0.4% rests with the top ten. Sequenced material: CD4+ T cells from blood buffy coats. The receptors here all came from a human donor in good health.

This chain uses TRBV6-1 with TRBJ2-2, with 7 nucleotides matching TRBD1. CDR1 MNHNS and CDR2 SASEGT come from the germline V gene. The CDR3 totals 14 residues. Trimming removed 4 bases from V and 5 bases from J; junction bases left unmatched: 4. Here the CDR3 DNA reads TGTGCCAGCAGTGTGGTACAGGGGACCGGGGAGCTGTTTTTT. Encoded protein: CASSVVQGTGELFF.

The rearrangement uses TRBV2 and TRBJ2-2; D gene uncertain. Germline V gene sequence: CDR1 SNHLY, CDR2 FYNNEI. This CDR3 comprises 14 residues. V was trimmed by 4 bases and J by 5 bases, leaving 11 bases between them. CDR3 bases: TGTGCCAGCAGTGCCTTGGAAGGGACCGGGGAGCTGTTTTTT. Protein product: CASSALEGTGELFF.

The CDR3: CASSLGAGGPSDTQYF. Here the CDR3 DNA reads TGTGCCAGCAGCCTAGGGGCGGGGGGCCCGTCAGATACGCAGTATTTT. The V and J genes are TRBV11-2 and TRBJ2-3; TRBD2 matches 8 bases. The CDR3 runs to 16 residues. The trim removed 5 bases at V and 4 bases at J, leaving 11 bases unmatched. CDR1 is SGHAT, CDR2 FQNNGV, per germline.

The chain recombines TRBV19 with TRBJ2-5; 8 bases line up with TRBD1. V gave up 3 bases and J gave up 5 bases; unmatched junction bases: 14. The V gene's germline CDR1 is LNHDA and CDR2 SQIVND (reference sequence). The CDR3 contains 17 residues. The CDR3 region has the DNA TGTGCCAGTAGTATCGGCGGTAGACAGGGGAATACGGAGACCCAGTACTTC. Translation: CASSIGGRQGNTETQYF.

The rearrangement uses TRBV30 and TRBJ2-7; D perhaps matches TRBD2 (5 bases). Per the germline V gene, CDR1 is GTSNPN and CDR2 is SVGIG (reference sequence). This CDR3 contains 15 residues. Trimming took 0 bases from V and 2 from J, leaving 14 bases between them. CDR3 DNA: TGTGCCTGGAGTGTCGGTAGTGTGAGGGCCTACGAGCAGTACTTC. Its translation is CAWSVGSVRAYEQYF.

The CDR3 bases are TGTGCCAGCAGCTTAGGGCGAGGACTAGCGGGAGTGAGGGAGCAGTACTTC. Residues: CASSLGRGLAGVREQYF. The chain uses TRBV11-3 and TRBJ2-7; TRBD2 aligns across 13 bases. Germline CDR1 SGHNT, CDR2 YENEEA. V gave up 1 base and J gave up 7 bases; unmatched junction bases: 10. The CDR3 spans 17 residues.

This rearrangement joins TRBV18 to TRBJ1-2, with TRBD1 matching over 8 bases. CDR3 length: 14 amino acids. V lost 3 bases to trimming and J lost 7 bases; unmatched junction nucleotides: 7. Per germline, CDR1 KGHSH and CDR2 LQKENI. CDR3 DNA sequence: TGTGCCAGCTCACCGCCGACAGGGGCCGGTGGCTACACCTTC. This encodes CASSPPTGAGGYTF.

This sequence joins TRBV15 and TRBJ2-2; 7 bases are shared with TRBD2. The V gene end was trimmed by 5 bases and the J gene end by 1 base; junction bases not matched to a gene: 16. This CDR3 is 19 amino acids long. In germline, CDR1 is LNHNV, CDR2 YYDKDF (reference sequence). In nucleotides, the CDR3 is TGTGCCACCAGCCGCCACCCGGGGGGAGCCCTGGGGAACACCGGGGAGCTGTTTTTT. Translated, it gives CATSRHPGGALGNTGELFF.

This sequence joins TRBV27 and TRBJ2-7, with 7 bases aligning to TRBD2. The CDR3 runs to 13 residues. The germline V gene encodes CDR1 MNHEY and CDR2 SMNVEV (reference sequence). After removal of 5 bases from V and 2 bases from J, the junction contained 3 bases not matched to a gene. The CDR3, as DNA: TGTGCCAGCAGTAGCGGGATCACCTACGAGCAGTACTTC. As protein: CASSSGITYEQYF.

The chain couples TRBV14 to TRBJ2-3; unclear D gene. V was shortened by 3 bases and J by 7 bases, with 14 bases between the two germline ends. CDR3 length: 14 amino acids. Germline CDR1 SGHDN, CDR2 FVKESK. The CDR3 protein is CASSQGGVLYTQYF. The CDR3 bases are TGTGCCAGCAGCCAGGGCGGAGTTCTGTATACGCAGTATTTT.

The rearrangement links TRBV6-1 to TRBJ1-2, with 7 bases lining up with TRBD1. V was clipped by 2 bases and J by 5 bases; unmatched bases: 5. This CDR3 is 14 amino acids long. Germline V gene lookup returns CDR1 MNHNS and CDR2 SASEGT. The CDR3 loop reads CASSEYRGPYGYTF. The CDR3 DNA sequence: TGTGCCAGCAGTGAATACAGGGGACCTTATGGCTACACCTTC.

This clone was found once. J is TRBJ1-6 and V is TRBV5-4; D is possibly TRBD1 (6 bases). Between the trimmed V and J ends, which lost 6 bases and 7 bases, there was a span of 17 bases. The CDR3 is 15 amino acids. CDR1 is SGHNT and CDR2 is YYREEE in the germline V gene (reference sequence). The CDR3 DNA is TGTGCCAGCACCCCACCCGGGACAAAAAATTCACCCCTCCACTTT. Translation: CASTPPGTKNSPLHF.

This CDR3 is CASSLVGTDTQYF. The CDR3, as DNA: TGTGCCAGCAGCTTGGTCGGTACAGATACGCAGTATTTT. The rearrangement joins TRBV5-6 to TRBJ2-3; D not resolved. Trimming took 0 bases from V and 3 from J, leaving 5 bases between them. The CDR3 is 13 amino acids. The germline V gene encodes CDR1 SGHDT and CDR2 YYEEEE.

The rearrangement joins TRBV10-3 to TRBJ1-5, with D perhaps matching TRBD1 (5 bases). The germline V gene encodes CDR1 ENHRY and CDR2 SYGVKD. There are 13 residues in the CDR3. Trimming pared 5 bases from V and 7 bases from J, leaving 12 bases between. The CDR3 DNA follows: TGTGCCATCAGTAAGGGCGGGGGACAGCCCCAGCATTTT. This sequence encodes CAISKGGGQPQHF.

The CDR3 nucleotides read TGTGCCAGCAGTGTTCAGGGGGGTGCGGTGGGTACTGAGCAGTTCTTC. It codes for CASSVQGGAVGTEQFF. The rearrangement links TRBV2 to TRBJ2-1; possible D gene TRBD1, 7 bases. Trimming stripped 4 bases from V and 9 bases from J, with 22 bases between. The CDR3 is 16 amino acids. CDR1 SNHLY and CDR2 FYNNEI come from the germline V gene.